This T cell receptor beta chain is drawn from a study of shared clonotypes between healthy human individuals. Overall study results and limits: Some naive CD4 clonotypes, about 5.5%, turned up in common across several donors.

Germline CDR1 MNHEY, CDR2 SVGAGI. V dropped 6 bases and J dropped 0; count of bases not matched to a gene: 6. This CDR3 region has 15 residues. On this clone itself: Its target is unknown.

Sequencing used immunoSEQ multiplex PCR; TCRdb keeps in-frame clones, though not all of them. Of 2 million to 3 million clones detected, roughly 93% appear once; the ten largest clones hold approximately 0.36%. The J gene is TRBJ1-1, the V gene TRBV6-5, with 8 bases matching TRBD1. The receptor's source is a man aged 18 to 35 in good health. Some clones in this sample may be carry-over from other donors' samples. Input material: naive CD4+ T cells from PBMCs. As to subset: CD45RA+ positively selected. The CDR3 region has the DNA TGTGCCAGCAGCGCCAGACAGGGGATGAACACTGAAGCTTTCTTT. This codes for CASSARQGMNTEAFF.